A selection of T cell receptor beta chains follows, all from one sample in a study of CD8+ T cells in alopecia areata. The data were produced by immunoSEQ multiplex PCR, yet TCRdb's version contains in-frame clones alone and is incomplete. The sample has approximately 220,000 clones; around two fifths are singletons. Sequencing used CD4+ T cells sorted from blood, obtained at roughly week 30, from a patient treated with tofacitinib. The receptor set was obtained from a human donor with alopecia areata. The CDR3 runs from the conserved cysteine through the conserved F or W.

TRBV6-6 CASSYQGHNEQFF
TRBV5-4 CASSSRDSSYNEQFF
TRBV11-2 CASSQPRRRGVGTDTQYF
TRBV18 CASSPPLGGADTQYF
TRBV10-2 CASSVDRAETQYF
TRBV30 CAWDRVLGLGANVLTF
TRBV2 CASRNGPRETQYF
TRBV6-5 CASRRQGDQPQHF
TRBV9 CASGLEGSNPTGELFF
TRBV30 CAWELAPTDTQYF
TRBV9 CASSVGRVGETQYF
TRBV10-2 CASSDTGLHNEQFF
TRBV19 CASRRGGEGDEQFF
TRBV7-2 CASSLVSTTYEQYF
TRBV30 CAWSGIEVTDTQYF
TRBV6-1 CASSDPGLTGNTIYF
TRBV6-1 CASTRGEGYGYTF
TRBV12-5 CASGLWLAGDTQYF
TRBV6-6 CASSYERLNEQYF
TRBV7-3 CASSLQPTGPGHEQFF
TRBV7-9 CASSLVGTSGYNEQFF
TRBV9 CASSPGPYTDTQYF
TRBV6-5 CASSYSTGGFEKLFF